A selection of T cell receptor beta chains follows, all from one sample in a study of cytomegalovirus exposure and HLA in healthy donors. Here immunoSEQ multiplex PCR was the method, and the copy in TCRdb shows in-frame clones only, minus some. The sample lists fewer than 200,000 clones, over 80% occurring once. Material: PBMCs. All receptors come from a man in his forties or fifties in good health and CMV-seronegative. Both conserved end residues are part of each CDR3. The D gene is left open where the match is weak. Rows may omit the clone size; those that give it use once, few, many or a size class.

D: NA
V: TRBV2
size: NA
J: TRBJ1-2
CDR3: CASTDRGYGYTF
DNA: TGTGCCAGCACGGATAGGGGTTATGGCTACACCTTC

D: NA
V: TRBV5-1
size: NA
J: TRBJ2-1
CDR3: CASSLNGDLYNEQFF
DNA: TGCGCCAGCAGCTTGAACGGGGATCTCTACAATGAGCAGTTCTTC

D: NA
V: TRBV18
size: NA
J: TRBJ2-7
CDR3: CASSPTQGQNYEQYF
DNA: TGTGCCAGCTCACCGACGCAAGGACAGAACTACGAGCAGTACTTC

D: NA
V: TRBV6-5
size: NA
J: TRBJ2-7
CDR3: CASSPSQSTYEQYF
DNA: TGTGCCAGCAGTCCATCACAGAGTACCTACGAGCAGTACTTC

D: NA
V: TRBV4-1
size: NA
J: TRBJ1-2
CDR3: CASSQGERGDYGYTF
DNA: TGCGCCAGCAGCCAAGGAGAACGGGGGGACTATGGCTACACCTTC

D: NA
V: TRBV4-1
size: NA
J: TRBJ2-6
CDR3: CASSQSSGTPSGGANVLTF
DNA: TGCGCCAGCAGCCAATCTTCCGGGACACCTTCAGGGGGGGCCAACGTCCTGACTTTC

D: TRBD1
V: TRBV7-2
size: NA
J: TRBJ2-5
CDR3: CASSLVGVQGAVRETQYF
DNA: TGTGCCAGCAGCTTAGTAGGGGTACAGGGGGCAGTACGGGAGACCCAGTACTTC

D: TRBD2
V: TRBV19
size: NA
J: TRBJ2-7
CDR3: CASSRTSGRGGSYEQYF
DNA: TGTGCCAGTAGCCGGACTAGCGGGAGGGGAGGTTCCTACGAGCAGTACTTC

D: TRBD2
V: TRBV27
size: NA
J: TRBJ2-5
CDR3: CASNSGTSGQETQYF
DNA: TGTGCCAGCAACTCCGGGACTAGTGGGCAAGAGACCCAGTACTTC

D: NA
V: TRBV18
size: NA
J: TRBJ2-3
CDR3: CASSGTSTDTQYF
DNA: TGTGCCAGCTCAGGGACAAGCACAGATACGCAGTATTTT

D: TRBD1
V: TRBV7-2
size: once
J: TRBJ2-3
CDR3: CASSLPGQGVTDTQYF
DNA: TGTGCCAGCAGCTTACCGGGACAGGGGGTCACAGATACGCAGTATTTT

D: NA
V: TRBV6-1
size: few
J: TRBJ1-1
CDR3: CAITPRERVRTEAFF
DNA: TGTGCCATCACCCCCCGAGAGAGGGTTCGCACTGAAGCTTTCTTT

D: NA
V: TRBV7-2
size: NA
J: TRBJ2-4
CDR3: CASSLGSIAKNIQYF
DNA: TGTGCCAGCAGCTTAGGAAGCATAGCCAAAAACATTCAGTACTTC

D: TRBD1
V: TRBV6-5
size: few
J: TRBJ1-2
CDR3: CASSKQGDGVGGYTF
DNA: TGTGCCAGCAGTAAACAGGGGGATGGGGTTGGTGGCTACACCTTC

D: TRBD2
V: TRBV7-9
size: NA
J: TRBJ2-7
CDR3: CASSRTSGEQYF
DNA: TGTGCCAGCAGCCGCACTAGCGGCGAGCAGTACTTC

D: TRBD2
V: TRBV30
size: NA
J: TRBJ2-1
CDR3: CAWSSGNGNEQFF
DNA: TGTGCCTGGTCTAGCGGGAATGGCAATGAGCAGTTCTTC

D: TRBD1
V: TRBV7-2
size: NA
J: TRBJ2-7
CDR3: CASSPQGAQSSYEQYF
DNA: TGTGCCAGCAGCCCACAGGGGGCTCAAAGCTCCTACGAGCAGTACTTC

D: TRBD1
V: TRBV5-1
size: NA
J: TRBJ1-4
CDR3: CASSRAGTGRGKLFF
DNA: TGCGCCAGCAGCAGAGCAGGGACAGGGCGAGGGAAACTGTTTTTT

D: TRBD1
V: TRBV30
size: NA
J: TRBJ1-3
CDR3: CAWSRQGVRNTIYF
DNA: TGTGCCTGGAGTAGACAGGGGGTTCGAAACACCATATATTTT

D: TRBD1
V: TRBV4-3
size: few
J: TRBJ1-2
CDR3: CASSQVEGGDPRNYGYTF
DNA: TGCGCCAGCAGTCAAGTGGAAGGGGGCGACCCCCGCAACTATGGCTACACCTTC

D: TRBD2
V: TRBV7-9
size: NA
J: TRBJ2-3
CDR3: CASSPPGLAGTSGYF
DNA: TGTGCCAGCAGCCCACCGGGACTAGCGGGTACCTCGGGGTATTTT

D: TRBD2
V: TRBV9
size: NA
J: TRBJ2-5
CDR3: CASSVGGLAGLQETQYF
DNA: TGTGCCAGCAGCGTAGGGGGACTAGCGGGACTCCAAGAGACCCAGTACTTC

D: TRBD2
V: TRBV5-1
size: NA
J: TRBJ2-7
CDR3: CASSSGTSGRAAYF
DNA: TGCGCCAGCAGCTCTGGGACTAGCGGGAGGGCAGCGTACTTC

D: NA
V: TRBV4-1
size: NA
J: TRBJ1-1
CDR3: CASSPNTGRRTEAFF
DNA: TGCGCCAGCAGCCCCAATACAGGGAGAAGGACTGAAGCTTTCTTT

D: NA
V: TRBV7-9
size: NA
J: TRBJ1-1
CDR3: CASTRGGVVNTEAFF
DNA: TGTGCCAGCACAAGGGGGGGCGTTGTGAACACTGAAGCTTTCTTT

D: TRBD2
V: TRBV2
size: few
J: TRBJ2-2
CDR3: CASRGLPVKTGELFF
DNA: TGTGCCAGCAGGGGACTACCCGTAAAAACCGGGGAGCTGTTTTTT

D: NA
V: TRBV30
size: NA
J: TRBJ2-6
CDR3: CAWRRIAVSGANVLTF
DNA: TGTGCCTGGAGACGGATTGCGGTCTCTGGGGCCAACGTCCTGACTTTC

D: NA
V: TRBV25-1
size: NA
J: TRBJ1-3
CDR3: CASSEQFHTIYF
DNA: TGTGCCAGCAGTGAACAGTTCCACACCATATATTTT

D: NA
V: TRBV7-2
size: NA
J: TRBJ1-4
CDR3: CASSLGPGATNEKLFF
DNA: TGTGCCAGCAGCTTAGGTCCAGGGGCAACTAATGAAAAACTGTTTTTT

D: NA
V: TRBV5-1
size: NA
J: TRBJ2-3
CDR3: CASSSESSGLSTDTQYF
DNA: TGCGCCAGCAGCTCCGAAAGCAGCGGGCTGAGCACAGATACGCAGTATTTT

D: NA
V: TRBV28
size: NA
J: TRBJ2-7
CDR3: CASSLFFPGGGRSKMFLAYEQYF
DNA: TGTGCCAGCAGTTTATTCTTCCCAGGGGGCGGGAGAAGCAAGATGTTTTTAGCCTACGAGCAGTACTTC

D: TRBD2
V: TRBV5-6
size: NA
J: TRBJ2-5
CDR3: CASSLVGGIQETQYF
DNA: TGTGCCAGCAGCTTGGTGGGGGGGATTCAGGAGACCCAGTACTTC

D: NA
V: TRBV5-1
size: NA
J: TRBJ2-7
CDR3: CASSWRTGAYEQYF
DNA: TGCGCCAGCAGCTGGAGGACTGGAGCCTACGAGCAGTACTTC

D: TRBD1
V: TRBV7-9
size: NA
J: TRBJ1-1
CDR3: CSSSLSTGYTEAFF
DNA: TGTTCCAGCAGCCTTTCGACAGGGTACACTGAAGCTTTCTTT

D: NA
V: TRBV5-1
size: NA
J: TRBJ1-1
CDR3: CASSFQFGGDMNTEAFF
DNA: TGCGCCAGCAGCTTTCAATTCGGGGGGGACATGAACACTGAAGCTTTCTTT

D: TRBD2
V: TRBV23-1
size: NA
J: TRBJ2-1
CDR3: CASSQETSGRVSYNEQFF
DNA: TGCGCCAGCAGTCAAGAGACTAGCGGGAGGGTCTCCTACAATGAGCAGTTCTTC

D: TRBD2
V: TRBV2
size: NA
J: TRBJ2-5
CDR3: CASRPRGGQETQYF
DNA: TGTGCCAGCAGACCGCGGGGGGGCCAAGAGACCCAGTACTTC

D: TRBD1
V: TRBV5-1
size: NA
J: TRBJ2-5
CDR3: CASSLSSDRVRETQYF
DNA: TGCGCCAGCAGCTTGTCGTCGGACAGGGTTAGGGAGACCCAGTACTTC

D: NA
V: TRBV4-1
size: NA
J: TRBJ1-1
CDR3: CASREPGRGTEAFF
DNA: TGCGCCAGCAGAGAACCTGGCAGGGGCACTGAAGCTTTCTTT

D: NA
V: TRBV2
size: NA
J: TRBJ2-5
CDR3: CASSRDSRQETQYF
DNA: TGTGCCAGCAGCCGGGACTCCCGCCAGGAGACCCAGTACTTC

D: TRBD1
V: TRBV28
size: NA
J: TRBJ1-4
CDR3: CASSGGDRGRNEKLFF
DNA: TGTGCCAGCAGTGGGGGAGACAGGGGGAGAAATGAAAAACTGTTTTTT

D: NA
V: TRBV6-1
size: NA
J: TRBJ1-2
CDR3: CASSDPRTGHYGYTF
DNA: TGTGCCAGCAGTGACCCCCGCACAGGGCACTATGGCTACACCTTC

D: TRBD2
V: TRBV5-1
size: NA
J: TRBJ2-1
CDR3: CASRVTSVKYNEQFF
DNA: TGCGCCAGCAGAGTCACTAGCGTCAAATACAATGAGCAGTTCTTC

D: TRBD2
V: TRBV25-1
size: NA
J: TRBJ2-7
CDR3: CASSEYNGRAAGEQYF
DNA: TGTGCCAGCAGTGAATATAACGGGAGGGCCGCGGGTGAGCAGTACTTC

D: NA
V: TRBV27
size: NA
J: TRBJ2-3
CDR3: CASSLFARPSTDTQYF
DNA: TGTGCCAGCAGTTTATTCGCGCGTCCTAGCACAGATACGCAGTATTTT